Listed below are T cell receptor beta chains from one sample, sequenced in a study of T cell clones after liver transplantation. Sequencing was performed with immunoSEQ multiplex PCR; in TCRdb, only in-frame clones are kept and a portion is missing. The table lists 55,000 to 80,000 clones, about nine tenths of them singletons. The source was CD4+ T cells from blood, collected before liver transplant. These receptors were obtained from a human donor who received a liver transplant. CDR3s include the opening cysteine and the closing phenylalanine or tryptophan. The D gene is left open where the match is weak. Part of the rows lack a size; the others show once, few, many or a class for expanded clones.

D | size | V | CDR3
NA | NA | TRBV7-2 | CASSLITRVPGEQYF
TRBD2 | NA | TRBV7-3 | CASSSSPSGRNEQFF
TRBD2 | NA | TRBV9 | CASSVASGRSYNEQFF
TRBD1 | NA | TRBV28 | CASRPPAGQGYGYTF
TRBD1 | NA | TRBV4-3 | CASSLSGTGAGYTF
NA | NA | TRBV28 | CASSSTGTRVGNEQFF
NA | NA | TRBV5-1 | CASMPAPTSYNEQFF
TRBD1 | NA | TRBV2 | CASSVETGGSEAFF
TRBD2 | NA | TRBV2 | CASSELAGNNEQFF
NA | once | TRBV11-2 | CASSLGQGGYEQYF
NA | NA | TRBV9 | CASSVGTAQETQYF
NA | NA | TRBV11-2 | CASSLAGNTIYF
NA | NA | TRBV28 | CASSLGTNTGELFF
TRBD2 | NA | TRBV6-1 | CASSEALAGGPNYEQYF
NA | NA | TRBV10-2 | CASSGVLPKGSTEAFF
TRBD2 | NA | TRBV10-3 | CAISGGSNEQFF
TRBD1 | NA | TRBV7-2 | CASSPPTGQGIYGYTF
NA | NA | TRBV28 | CASSLGQPQHF
TRBD1 | NA | TRBV10-1 | CASQGQGATEAFF
NA | NA | TRBV1 | CTSSQVGVGETQYF
TRBD2 | NA | TRBV7-9 | CASSWGSGYQETQYF
NA | NA | TRBV19 | CASSIELRNTEAFF
NA | NA | TRBV12-5 | CASGLGGSYEQYF
TRBD1 | NA | TRBV6-5 | CASSPGQGSGYTF
TRBD1 | NA | TRBV5-1 | CASSFWTGGREAFF
NA | NA | TRBV9 | CASSPRGPYTGELFF
NA | NA | TRBV5-1 | CASSSPLYEQYF
TRBD2 | NA | TRBV11-2 | CASSPRTSGRLNEQYF
NA | NA | TRBV5-1 | CASSFGDSGNTIYF
TRBD1 | NA | TRBV7-2 | CASSLRPGQGFTDTQYF
TRBD2 | few | TRBV29-1 | CSVWGGETQYF
NA | few | TRBV28 | CASSSGFRGNQPQHF
NA | NA | TRBV12-5 | CASRAGKGETQYF
TRBD1 | NA | TRBV5-1 | CASSLEFVLGDRGAEAFF
NA | NA | TRBV6-5 | CASSRVPLANYGYTF
TRBD2 | once | TRBV6-4 | CASSSQKREGTDTQYF
TRBD1 | NA | TRBV5-4 | CASSFDRGSYEQYF
NA | NA | TRBV2 | CASRRDSNQPQHF
NA | NA | TRBV11-2 | CASLQARNTGELFF
NA | NA | TRBV11-3 | CASSHRDINTGELFF
TRBD2 | NA | TRBV7-8 | CASSLAGLAGRYNEQFF
NA | NA | TRBV11-3 | CASSLVASLISYNEQFF
NA | NA | TRBV28 | CASTTIMRGQPQHF
TRBD2 | NA | TRBV5-1 | CASSLLAGGGTGELFF
NA | NA | TRBV11-2 | CASSLGGGTGTDTQYF
NA | NA | TRBV2 | CASIDRTVNYGYTF
NA | NA | TRBV6-4 | CASSALMNTEAFF
TRBD2 | NA | TRBV5-4 | CASSFLQASGKEETQYF
NA | once | TRBV9 | CASSDMDSGELFF
NA | NA | TRBV7-2 | CASSASLVMNTEAFF
NA | NA | TRBV5-1 | CASSRRQSTDTQYF
NA | NA | TRBV10-3 | CAISVDKPGSGNTIYF
TRBD2 | NA | TRBV9 | CAASGSLYEQYF